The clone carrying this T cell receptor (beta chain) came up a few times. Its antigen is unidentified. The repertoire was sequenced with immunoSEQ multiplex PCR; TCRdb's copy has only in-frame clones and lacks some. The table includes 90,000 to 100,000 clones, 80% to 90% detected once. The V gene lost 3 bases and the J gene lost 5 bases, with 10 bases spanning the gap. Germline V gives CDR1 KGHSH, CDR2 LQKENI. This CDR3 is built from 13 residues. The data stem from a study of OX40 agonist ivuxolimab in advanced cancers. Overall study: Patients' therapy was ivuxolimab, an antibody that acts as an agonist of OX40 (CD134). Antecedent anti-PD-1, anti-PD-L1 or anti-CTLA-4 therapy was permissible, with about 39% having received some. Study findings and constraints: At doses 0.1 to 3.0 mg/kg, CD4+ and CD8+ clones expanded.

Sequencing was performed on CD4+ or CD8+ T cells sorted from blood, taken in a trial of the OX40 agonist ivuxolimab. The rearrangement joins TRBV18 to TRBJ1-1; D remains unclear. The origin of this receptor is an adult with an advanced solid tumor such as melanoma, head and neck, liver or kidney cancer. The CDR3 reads CASSPGEGTEAFF. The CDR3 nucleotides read TGTGCCAGCTCACCCGGCGAAGGGACTGAAGCTTTCTTT.